The 2 T cell receptor beta chains reported below all come from one sample, sequenced in a study of cytomegalovirus exposure and HLA in healthy donors. 13 Jbeta primers and 60 Vbeta primers were used for the PCR. Measured with immunoSEQ multiplex PCR; TCRdb has only the in-frame clones, and not every one. The sample holds approximately 200,000 clones, 79% seen once. Material: PBMCs. Receptors were obtained from a woman between 25 and 40 years old in good health and CMV-seropositive.

The genes are TRBV4-1 and TRBJ2-7; 11 bases are shared with TRBD2. The CDR3 extends over 15 amino acids. CDR1 and CDR2 from the germline V gene are MGHRA and YSYEKL. V lost 2 bases, J lost 5 bases, and 5 bases stayed unmatched. CDR3 region: CASSQPLAGGHEQYF. In DNA, the CDR3 is TGCGCCAGCAGCCAACCGCTAGCGGGAGGACACGAGCAGTACTTC.

The J gene is TRBJ2-1, the V gene TRBV5-1, with 7 bases identical to TRBD1. This CDR3 is 16 amino acids long. The germline V gene has CDR1 SGHRS and CDR2 YFSETQ. The V gene end was trimmed by 5 bases and the J gene end by 0 bases; junction bases not matched to a gene: 8. The CDR3 loop reads CASSTGTDNSYNEQFF. In DNA, the CDR3 is TGCGCCAGCAGTACCGGGACAGATAACTCCTACAATGAGCAGTTCTTC.